Included here is one T cell receptor beta chain sequence, with context. The target antigen is unknown. The CDR3 runs to 17 residues. Germline V CDR1 and CDR2: SGHDT, YYEEEE. The V and J ends lost 0 bases and 3 bases respectively, with 18 bases between them. Unique molecular identifiers were incorporated when the TCRbeta library was constructed. In TCRdb, the PCR reads were re-called with MiXCR into one record per CDR3 protein. The sample lists some 300,000 distinct CDR3 sequences, nearly 8% occurring once. These data come from a study of T-cell reconstitution after alpha-beta-depleted transplantation in children. Overall study results and limits: Fresh T-cell production supplied most of the T-cell counts and diversity seen one year after transplant. Expanded graft clones numbering several hundred reportedly gave rise to alpha-beta T cells about two months after transplant.

The sample was peripheral blood, taken 360 days after TCRalphabeta/CD19-depleted stem cell transplant. This chain connects TRBV5-6 to TRBJ1-1; D call uncertain. The receptor's source is a female patient aged 2-15 years who had a stem cell transplant for Fanconi anemia, so the T cells may come from the graft donor. This chain's CDR3 is CASSLETRRIFYTEAFF. The CDR3 DNA follows: TGTGCCAGCAGCTTGGAGACCCGGCGGATCTTCTACACTGAAGCTTTCTTT.